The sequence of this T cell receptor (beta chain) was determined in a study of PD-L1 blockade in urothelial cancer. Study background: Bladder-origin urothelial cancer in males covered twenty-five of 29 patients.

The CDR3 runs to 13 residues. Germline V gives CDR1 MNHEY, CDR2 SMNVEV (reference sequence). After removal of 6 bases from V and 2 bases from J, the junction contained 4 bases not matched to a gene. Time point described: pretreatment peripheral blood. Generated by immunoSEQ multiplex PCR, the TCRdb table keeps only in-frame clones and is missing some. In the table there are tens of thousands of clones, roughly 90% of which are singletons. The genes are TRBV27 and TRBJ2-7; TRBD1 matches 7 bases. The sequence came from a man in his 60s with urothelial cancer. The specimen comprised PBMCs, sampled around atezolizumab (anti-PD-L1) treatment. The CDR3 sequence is CASRPGQPYEQYF. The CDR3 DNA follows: TGTGCCAGCAGACCGGGACAGCCCTACGAGCAGTACTTC.